These 25 T cell receptor beta chains share one sample of origin, sequenced in a study of CD8+CD57+ T cells in acquired aplastic anemia. The TCR beta profiling, which covered VDJ combination and CDR3 sequence, was carried out using genomic DNA as the template. MiXCR, run by TCRdb on the reads, gives a single entry per CDR3 protein. The sample lists a few hundred thousand distinct CDR3 sequences, 45% to 70% seen once, with less than 10% in the top ten. The material sequenced was sorted CD4+, CD8+, or CD8+CD57+ T cells (not recorded which) from PBMCs. These receptors all stem from a human donor with severe aplastic anemia or a healthy control (not recorded which).

The table lists this clonotype with many counts. V and J are TRBV6-4 and TRBJ1-2; no reliable D call. Trimming took 5 bases from V and 4 from J, leaving 17 bases between them. The length of the CDR3 is 15 residues. Germline CDR1 is MRHNA and CDR2 is SNTAGT. The CDR3 spells CASSPDTGWGYGYTF. The CDR3 coding sequence is TGTGCCAGCAGTCCGGATACGGGATGGGGCTATGGCTACACCTTC.

The chain links TRBV20-1 to TRBJ2-5; perhaps TRBD2 as D (5 bases). Trimming stripped 6 bases from V and 1 base from J, with 9 bases between. Germline V gene lookup returns CDR1 DFQATT and CDR2 SNEGSKA (reference sequence). The CDR3 runs to 12 residues. CDR3 nucleotide sequence: TGCAGTGCAAGGCGGGCCCAAGAGACCCAGTACTTC. It is translated as CSARRAQETQYF.

The chain has TRBV5-6 and TRBJ2-3; the D is unclear. The germline CDR1 and CDR2 sequences are SGHDT and YYEEEE. The CDR3 loop spans 11 amino acids. Between the trimmed V and J ends, which lost 2 bases and 5 bases, there was a span of 3 bases. CDR3 nucleotide sequence: TGTGCCAGCAGCTTTAAAGATACGCAGTATTTT. Translation: CASSFKDTQYF.

In its sample, this clonotype was seen many times. V gene TRBV10-3 combines with J gene TRBJ1-3, with D possibly TRBD1 on 5 matching bases. The CDR3 is 16 amino acids. Trimming removed 2 bases from V and 0 bases from J, with 11 bases in between. Per germline, CDR1 ENHRY and CDR2 SYGVKD. CDR3 sequence: CAISEGRGGSGNTIYF. In DNA form, the CDR3 reads TGTGCCATCAGTGAGGGTAGGGGAGGCTCTGGAAACACCATATATTTT.

This clonotype has at least ten counts. The rearrangement links TRBV7-9 to TRBJ2-5; D is unresolved. Trimming pared 5 bases from V and 0 bases from J, leaving 10 bases between. Germline CDR1 SEHNR, CDR2 FQNEAQ (reference sequence). The CDR3 spans 14 residues. The CDR3 protein is CASSQQMYQETQYF. DNA of the CDR3: TGTGCCAGCAGCCAGCAAATGTACCAAGAGACCCAGTACTTC.

This clonotype was observed at least ten times. This chain's CDR3 is CAWSAAWGQPQHF. CDR3 sequence (DNA): TGTGCCTGGAGTGCGGCGTGGGGGCAGCCCCAGCATTTT. The chain links TRBV30 to TRBJ1-5; TRBD1 is a possible D gene (5 bases). There are 13 residues in the CDR3. Germline CDR1 and CDR2: GTSNPN and SVGIG (reference sequence). The V and J ends lost 1 base and 7 bases respectively, with 11 bases between them.

The V call is TRBV29-1, the J call TRBJ2-5; D gene uncertain. CDR1 is SQVTM, CDR2 ANQGSEA, per germline. The CDR3 totals 15 residues. The ends were cut back, 4 bases at V and 4 bases at J, with 19 bases in the middle. CDR3 nucleotides: TGCAGCGTTGGACCACCGGGCATTATCGGAGAGACCCAGTACTTC. This sequence encodes CSVGPPGIIGETQYF.

This clonotype was observed a few times. In DNA, the CDR3 is TGTGCCAGCAGTGGACCGGGACAGGGTACCGGAAACACCATATATTTT. Its translation: CASSGPGQGTGNTIYF. The chain employs TRBV25-1 and TRBJ1-3; 9 bases are a match to TRBD1. With 4 bases clipped from V and 4 bases from J, the junction kept 8 bases outside the gene matches. The CDR3 totals 16 residues. The germline gives CDR1 MGHDK, CDR2 SYGVNS. The whole variable domain, filled in from reference TRBV25-1 and TRBJ1-3, reads EADIYQTPRYLVIGTGKKITLECSQTMGHDKMYWYQQDPGMELHLIHYSYGVNSTEKGDLSSESTVSRIRTEHFPLTLESARPSHTSQYLCASSGPGQGTGNTIYFGEGSWLTVV.

Turning to this clonotype: Germline is not matched at one junction end, which may reflect a read error. This chain uses TRBV7-7 with TRBJ2-5; D tentatively reads TRBD1 or TRBD2 (6 bases each). CDR1 and CDR2 (germline): SSHAT, FNYEAQ (reference sequence). The CDR3 is 15 amino acids. This CDR3 reads CASTLRGGRQETQYF. The CDR3 coding sequence is TGTGCTAGCACTCTTAGAGGGGGGAGGCAAGAGACCCAGTACTTC.

This clonotype appeared many times. The chain couples TRBV5-5 to TRBJ1-2; TRBD1 agrees at 9 bases. This CDR3 has 14 amino acids. Trimming at V came to 4 bases and at J to 6 bases, leaving 7 bases not matched to a gene. Germline CDR1 is SGHKS and CDR2 is YYEKEE (reference sequence). CDR3 loop: CASSRDRVFDGYTF. In DNA form, the CDR3 reads TGTGCCAGCAGCAGGGACAGGGTTTTTGATGGCTACACCTTC.

This clonotype was seen at least ten times. The V call is TRBV18, the J call TRBJ2-3, with D unclear. Germline CDR1 is KGHSH and CDR2 is LQKENI. V shed 5 bases and J shed 2 bases, with 5 bases lying between them. CDR3 length equals 12 residues. The CDR3 region has the DNA TGTGCCAGCTCAACGATCACAGATACGCAGTATTTT. This sequence encodes CASSTITDTQYF.

This clonotype has a count of ten or more. This rearrangement joins TRBV9 to TRBJ2-5, with 15 bases aligning to TRBD2. The CDR3 length is 16 residues. V gave up 3 bases and J gave up 1 base; unmatched junction bases: 1. Germline CDR1 is SGDLS and CDR2 is YYNGEE. CDR3: CASSAGLAGGQETQYF. As DNA, the CDR3 is TGTGCCAGCAGCGCGGGACTAGCGGGGGGCCAAGAGACCCAGTACTTC.

This clonotype has ten or more counts. The chain links TRBV19 to TRBJ1-5; unclear D gene. Germline values: CDR1 LNHDA, CDR2 SQIVND (reference sequence). Deletions cut 7 bases from V and 0 bases from J, with 7 bases between. The CDR3 has 13 residues. The DNA for the CDR3 is TGTGCCAGTAAAACAGATAGCAATCAGCCCCAGCATTTT. It encodes CASKTDSNQPQHF.

The chain carries TRBV25-1 and TRBJ1-2; TRBD1 might be the D (5 bases). Trimming took 1 base from V and 8 from J, leaving 14 bases between them. This CDR3 has 14 residues. Looked up from germline, CDR1 is MGHDK and CDR2 is SYGVNS. For the CDR3, the DNA is TGTGCCAGCAGTGAATCTCGAATAAGGGGCGGCTACACCTTC. This codes for CASSESRIRGGYTF.

This clonotype came up many times. V gene TRBV7-8 combines with J gene TRBJ2-3; D may be TRBD2 (6 bases). There are 16 residues in the CDR3. Looked up from germline, CDR1 is SGHVS and CDR2 is FQNEAQ. V lost 0 bases to trimming and J lost 2 bases, with 12 bases between them. The CDR3 coding sequence is TGTGCCAGCAGCTTAGCGCGGGGATTCGACACAGATACGCAGTATTTT. Protein: CASSLARGFDTDTQYF.

In this sample, this clonotype turned up many times. The chain is built from TRBV9 and TRBJ2-3; D is perhaps TRBD2 (7 bases). V was clipped by 3 bases and J by 4 bases, with 21 bases between them. The germline V gene encodes CDR1 SGDLS and CDR2 YYNGEE. CDR3 length equals 17 residues. CDR3 loop: CASSGSLAAGAPDTQYF. The CDR3 DNA reads TGTGCCAGCAGCGGATCGCTAGCGGCGGGGGCCCCAGATACGCAGTATTTT.

This clonotype was observed at least ten times. The chain employs TRBV19 and TRBJ1-1; D not resolved. V lost 7 bases to trimming and J lost 1 base, with 10 bases between them. CDR3 length equals 13 residues. Germline V gene data show CDR1 as LNHDA and CDR2 as SQIVND (reference sequence). The CDR3 spells CASKGVENTEAFF. The DNA of the CDR3 is TGTGCCAGTAAAGGCGTGGAGAACACTGAAGCTTTCTTT.

This clonotype was seen more than once but under ten times. One junction end does not reproduce the germline sequence, and a read error may be involved. The chain couples TRBV7-3 to TRBJ2-7; 7 nucleotides match TRBD1. From germline, CDR1 is SGHTA and CDR2 FQGTGA. The CDR3 totals 14 residues. The CDR3: CASSQGGSAYEQYF. The CDR3 nucleotides are TGCGCCAGCAGCCAAGGGGGCAGCGCCTACGAGCAGTACTTC.

The rearrangement links TRBV28 to TRBJ2-7; tentative D call: TRBD2 (5 bases). The germline gives CDR1 MDHEN, CDR2 SYDVKM. V lost 3 bases and J 5 bases, leaving 14 bases between the germline ends. The CDR3 loop spans 14 amino acids. The CDR3 DNA is TGTGCCAGCAGTTTGCCAGGAGGTTCCGACGAGCAGTACTTC. It translates to CASSLPGGSDEQYF.

Comment on this clonotype: As the CDR3 is not closed by the conserved phenylalanine or tryptophan, this likely results from a read error. No DNA is shown, since the ends of the CDR3 on it are uncertain; the CDR3 is the one TCRdb lists. The V and J genes are TRBV7-6 and TRBJ2-7; the D segment call TRBD2 is taken from the table without a DNA check. The CDR3 is made up of 9 amino acids, end residues included. Germline-derived CDR1 and CDR2 are SGHVS and FNYEAQ. CDR3 region: CASSLGGGQ.

This clonotype occurred many times. V is TRBV6-5 and J is TRBJ2-3; D tentatively fits TRBD1 or TRBD2 (6 bases each). CDR3 length equals 15 residues. Trimming took off 4 bases at V and 2 bases at J, with 13 bases between the two ends. Germline V lookup: CDR1 MNHEY, CDR2 SVGAGI. The CDR3 sequence is CASSSSWGATDTQYF. DNA of the CDR3: TGTGCCAGCAGTTCCTCGTGGGGGGCCACAGATACGCAGTATTTT.

This clonotype appeared once. The CDR3, as DNA: TGCAGTGCTAGAGCGCAAAGGGGAGCCTACAATGAGCAGTTCTTC. As protein: CSARAQRGAYNEQFF. The J gene is TRBJ2-1, the V gene TRBV20-1; the D gene could be TRBD1 or TRBD2 (5 bases each). The V and J ends lost 1 base and 2 bases respectively, with 12 bases between them. Germline CDR1 DFQATT, CDR2 SNEGSKA (reference sequence). The CDR3 sequence is 15 residues long.

This clonotype was picked up many times. This chain's CDR3 is CATSQRRSAYQETQYF. In DNA form, the CDR3 reads TGTGCCACCAGCCAGAGAAGGAGCGCTTACCAAGAGACCCAGTACTTC. This sequence joins TRBV15 and TRBJ2-5; D gene unclear. The CDR3 runs to 16 residues. With 5 bases removed from V and 0 bases from J, the gap between germline ends came to 16 bases. The germline V gene encodes CDR1 LNHNV and CDR2 YYDKDF (reference sequence).

The V gene is TRBV19, the J gene TRBJ1-1; 8 bases line up with TRBD1. The germline CDR1 and CDR2 sequences are LNHDA and SQIVND (reference sequence). The CDR3 sequence is 14 residues long. V dropped 5 bases and J dropped 4; count of bases not matched to a gene: 6. The CDR3 reads CASSPGQGFTEAFF. The CDR3 coding sequence is TGTGCCAGTAGTCCAGGACAGGGATTCACTGAAGCTTTCTTT.

This clonotype was observed many times. The rearrangement uses TRBV19 and TRBJ2-3; no clear D gene. The CDR3 is 16 amino acids. Trimming removed 3 bases at V and 3 bases at J, with 16 bases between. Germline assignment: CDR1 LNHDA and CDR2 SQIVND (reference sequence). The CDR3 DNA reads TGTGCCAGTAGTATCGGCAGGTTAATAGGGACAGATACGCAGTATTTT. It encodes CASSIGRLIGTDTQYF.